This T cell receptor beta chain is drawn from a study of response to subunit inactivated influenza vaccine. TCRdb reprocessed the RT-PCR reads with MiXCR, giving one entry per CDR3 protein. The data contain just under 250,000 distinct CDR3 sequences, more than 10% of them singletons. Germline V gene sequence: CDR1 MNHNS, CDR2 SASEGT. Trimming removed 3 bases from V and 5 bases from J; junction bases left unmatched: 12. This CDR3 has 17 residues. Study-level findings and limits: Authors suggested few new T cells are recruited by each seasonal influenza vaccination.

Only a few counts were recorded for this clonotype. Its antigen is not identified. The chain employs TRBV6-1 and TRBJ2-5; 10 bases are a match to TRBD2. This TCR derives from a man in his fifties or sixties who received an inactivated influenza vaccine. The starting material was non-naive T cells sorted from PBMCs, obtained less than 15 days before vaccination. The CDR3 here is CASSEIGQRGGRETQYF. DNA for the CDR3: TGTGCCAGCAGTGAGATCGGCCAGCGGGGGGGCCGGGAGACCCAGTACTTC.